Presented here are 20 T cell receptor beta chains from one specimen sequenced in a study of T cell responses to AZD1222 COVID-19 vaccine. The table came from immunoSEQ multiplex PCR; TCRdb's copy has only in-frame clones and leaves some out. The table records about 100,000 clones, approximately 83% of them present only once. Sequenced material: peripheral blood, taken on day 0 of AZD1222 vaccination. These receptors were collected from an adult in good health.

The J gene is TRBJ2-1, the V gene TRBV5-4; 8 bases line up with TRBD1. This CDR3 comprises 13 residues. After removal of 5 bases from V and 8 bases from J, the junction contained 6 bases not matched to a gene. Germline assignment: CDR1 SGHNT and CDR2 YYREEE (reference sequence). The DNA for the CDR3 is TGTGCCAGCAGACGACAGGGGAGCGATGAGCAGTTCTTC. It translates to CASRRQGSDEQFF. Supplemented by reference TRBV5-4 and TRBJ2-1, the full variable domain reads ETGVTQSPTHLIKTRGQQVTLRCSSQSGHNTVSWYQQALGQGPQFIFQYYREEENGRGNFPPRFSGLQFPNYSSELNVNALELDDSALYLCASRRQGSDEQFFGPGTRLTVL.

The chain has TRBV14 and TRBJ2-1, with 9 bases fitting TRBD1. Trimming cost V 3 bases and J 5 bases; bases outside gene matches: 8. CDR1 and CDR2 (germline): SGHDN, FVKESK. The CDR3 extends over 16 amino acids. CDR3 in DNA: TGTGCCAGCAGCCACTTACCGGGACAGGGCCACAATGAGCAGTTCTTC. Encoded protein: CASSHLPGQGHNEQFF.

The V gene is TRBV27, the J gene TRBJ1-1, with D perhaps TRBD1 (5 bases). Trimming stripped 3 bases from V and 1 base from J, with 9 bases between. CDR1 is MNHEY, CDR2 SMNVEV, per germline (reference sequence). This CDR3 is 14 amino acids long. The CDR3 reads CASSFRGQNTEAFF. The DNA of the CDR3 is TGTGCCAGCAGTTTCCGAGGACAGAACACTGAAGCTTTCTTT.

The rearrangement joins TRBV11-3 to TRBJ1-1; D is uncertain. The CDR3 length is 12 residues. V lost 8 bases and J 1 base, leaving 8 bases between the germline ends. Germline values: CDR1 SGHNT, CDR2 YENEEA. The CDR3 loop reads CASGRPNTEAFF. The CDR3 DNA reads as TGTGCCAGCGGAAGACCGAACACTGAAGCTTTCTTT.

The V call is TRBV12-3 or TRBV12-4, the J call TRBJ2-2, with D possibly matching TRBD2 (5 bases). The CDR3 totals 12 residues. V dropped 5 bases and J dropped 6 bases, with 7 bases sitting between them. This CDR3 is CASSPRAGELFF. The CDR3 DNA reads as TGTGCCAGCAGTCCGAGGGCCGGGGAGCTGTTTTTT.

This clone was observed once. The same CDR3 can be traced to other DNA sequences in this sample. For the CDR3, the DNA is TGCGCCAGCAGCCAAGATCGTCGCAGCAGCTCCTACGAGCAGTACTTC. Amino acid sequence: CASSQDRRSSSYEQYF. The rearrangement joins TRBV4-3 to TRBJ2-7; D unclear. Trimming took 0 bases from V and 0 from J, leaving 12 bases between them. Germline-derived CDR1 and CDR2 are LGHNA and YSLEER. This CDR3 spans 16 amino acids.

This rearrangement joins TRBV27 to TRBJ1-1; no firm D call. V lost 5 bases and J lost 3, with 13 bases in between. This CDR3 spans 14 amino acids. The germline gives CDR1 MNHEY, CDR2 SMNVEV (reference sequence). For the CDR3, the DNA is TGTGCCAGCAGTCCCGTCGGGGAATACACTGAAGCTTTCTTT. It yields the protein CASSPVGEYTEAFF.

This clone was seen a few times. The CDR3 sequence is CASSLDRGPGNEQFF. In DNA, the CDR3 is TGTGCCAGCAGCCTGGACAGGGGGCCGGGTAATGAGCAGTTCTTC. The chain carries TRBV5-4 and TRBJ2-1, with 11 bases matching TRBD1. CDR3 length: 15 amino acids. Losses at the gene ends were 4 bases for V and 7 bases for J; bases not matched to a gene: 7. From germline, CDR1 is SGHNT and CDR2 YYREEE (reference sequence).

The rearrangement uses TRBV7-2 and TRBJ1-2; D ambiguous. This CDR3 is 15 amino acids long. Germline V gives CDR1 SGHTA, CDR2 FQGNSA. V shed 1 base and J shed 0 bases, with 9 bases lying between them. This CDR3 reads CASSLGGRANYGYTF. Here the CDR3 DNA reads TGTGCCAGCAGCTTAGGAGGGCGGGCTAACTATGGCTACACCTTC.

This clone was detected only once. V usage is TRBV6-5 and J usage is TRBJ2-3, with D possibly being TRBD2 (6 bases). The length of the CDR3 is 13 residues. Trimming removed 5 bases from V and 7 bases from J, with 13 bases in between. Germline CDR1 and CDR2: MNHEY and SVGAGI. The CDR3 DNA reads TGTGCCAGCAGTCAACCCGGGACTTATACGCAGTATTTT. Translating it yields CASSQPGTYTQYF.

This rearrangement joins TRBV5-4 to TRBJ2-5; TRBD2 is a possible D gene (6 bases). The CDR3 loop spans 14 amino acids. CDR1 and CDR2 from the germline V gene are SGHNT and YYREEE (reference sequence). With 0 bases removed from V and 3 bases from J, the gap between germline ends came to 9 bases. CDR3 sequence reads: CASSLVGEEETQYF. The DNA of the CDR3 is TGTGCCAGCAGCTTGGTGGGGGAGGAAGAGACCCAGTACTTC.

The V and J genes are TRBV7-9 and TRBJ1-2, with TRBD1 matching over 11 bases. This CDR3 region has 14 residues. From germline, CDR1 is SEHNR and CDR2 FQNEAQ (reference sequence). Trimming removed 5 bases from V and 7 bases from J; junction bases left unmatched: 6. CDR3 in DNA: TGTGCCAGCAGCCTCGGGACAGGGGGTATTGGCTACACCTTC. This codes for CASSLGTGGIGYTF.

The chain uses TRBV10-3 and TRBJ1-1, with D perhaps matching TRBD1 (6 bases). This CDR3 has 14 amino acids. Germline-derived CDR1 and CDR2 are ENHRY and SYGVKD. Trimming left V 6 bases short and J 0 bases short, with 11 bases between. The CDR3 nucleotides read TGTGCCATCAGAGAGACAGGATTGAACACTGAAGCTTTCTTT. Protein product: CAIRETGLNTEAFF.

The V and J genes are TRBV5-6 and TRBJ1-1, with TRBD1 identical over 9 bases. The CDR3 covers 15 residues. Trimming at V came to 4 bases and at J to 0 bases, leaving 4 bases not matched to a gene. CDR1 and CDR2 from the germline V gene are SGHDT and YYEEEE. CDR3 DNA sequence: TGTGCCAGCAGCGCCGACAGGGGGATGAACACTGAAGCTTTCTTT. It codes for CASSADRGMNTEAFF.

CDR3 sequence: CASSLDQNTDTQYF. The CDR3 nucleotides are TGTGCCAGCAGCTTAGACCAGAACACAGATACGCAGTATTTT. The J gene is TRBJ2-3, the V gene TRBV7-9, with unresolved D. V lost 1 base and J lost 2, with 7 bases in between. Germline CDR1 and CDR2: SEHNR and FQNEAQ (reference sequence). This CDR3 comprises 14 residues.

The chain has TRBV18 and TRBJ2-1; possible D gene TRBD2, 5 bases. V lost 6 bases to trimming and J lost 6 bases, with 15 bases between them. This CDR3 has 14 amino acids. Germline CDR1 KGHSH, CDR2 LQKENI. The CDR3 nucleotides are TGTGCCAGCTCCCGGGATTCCAGAGGCAATGAGCAGTTCTTC. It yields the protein CASSRDSRGNEQFF.

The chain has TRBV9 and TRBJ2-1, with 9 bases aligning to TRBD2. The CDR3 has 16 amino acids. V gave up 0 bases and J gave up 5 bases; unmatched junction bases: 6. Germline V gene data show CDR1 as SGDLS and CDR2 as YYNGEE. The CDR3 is CASSVGASGKHNEQFF. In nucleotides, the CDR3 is TGTGCCAGCAGCGTAGGTGCTAGCGGGAAACACAATGAGCAGTTCTTC.

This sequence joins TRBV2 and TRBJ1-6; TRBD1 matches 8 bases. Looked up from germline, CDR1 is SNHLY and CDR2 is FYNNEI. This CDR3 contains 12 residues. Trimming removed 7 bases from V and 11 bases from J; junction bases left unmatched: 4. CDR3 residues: CASKRTGTPLHF. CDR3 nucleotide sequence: TGTGCCAGCAAGAGGACAGGGACACCCCTCCACTTT.

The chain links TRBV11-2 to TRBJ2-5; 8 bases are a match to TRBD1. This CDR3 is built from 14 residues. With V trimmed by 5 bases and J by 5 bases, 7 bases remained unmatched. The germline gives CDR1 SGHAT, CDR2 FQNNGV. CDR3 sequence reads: CASSVRTGSETQYF. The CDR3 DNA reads TGTGCCAGCAGCGTAAGGACAGGGTCGGAGACCCAGTACTTC.

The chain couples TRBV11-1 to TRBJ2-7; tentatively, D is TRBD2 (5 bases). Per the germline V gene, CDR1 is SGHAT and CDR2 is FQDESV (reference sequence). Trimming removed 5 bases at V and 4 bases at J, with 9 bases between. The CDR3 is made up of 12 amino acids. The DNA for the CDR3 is TGTGCCAGCAGCCTCGGGGTTTACGAGCAGTACTTC. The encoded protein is CASSLGVYEQYF.